This is a list of T cell receptor beta chains from one sample in a study of blood T cell repertoires in COVID-19. Profiled with immunoSEQ multiplex PCR; TCRdb holds only in-frame clones, not every one. The data show 310,000 or so clones, about 89% seen once. Sequencing was performed on peripheral blood. These receptors came from a woman aged 25 to 39 with COVID-19, enrolled during active disease. Both conserved end residues are part of each CDR3. D genes are given only for firm matches. For some rows the clone size is stated as once, few or many, or as a class when expanded; others skip it.

cdr3_length: 15
v_call: TRBV5-6
clone_size: -
d_call: -
j_call: TRBJ1-3
cdr3_nt: TGTGCCAGCAGCTTGGGACAGCTCTCTGGAAACACCATATATTTT
cdr3_aa: CASSLGQLSGNTIYF

cdr3_length: 17
v_call: TRBV6-6
clone_size: -
d_call: TRBD2
j_call: TRBJ2-5
cdr3_nt: TGTGCCAGCAGTCCACCTACTCGACTAGCGGGGGAAGAGACCCAGTACTTC
cdr3_aa: CASSPPTRLAGEETQYF

cdr3_length: 15
v_call: TRBV6-5
clone_size: -
d_call: TRBD1
j_call: TRBJ1-2
cdr3_nt: TGTGCCAGCAGTTACTCTGACAGGGGGACGACTGGCTACACCTTC
cdr3_aa: CASSYSDRGTTGYTF

cdr3_length: 16
v_call: TRBV5-1
clone_size: once
d_call: TRBD2
j_call: TRBJ2-3
cdr3_nt: TGCGCCAGCAGCCCAAAAGTAGGCGGGAGTGGAGATACGCAGTATTTT
cdr3_aa: CASSPKVGGSGDTQYF

cdr3_length: 19
v_call: TRBV5-5
clone_size: -
d_call: -
j_call: TRBJ2-2
cdr3_nt: TGTGCCAGCAGCTTGTTAGAGTTTGTAGGGGCAGAAAACACCGGGGAGCTGTTTTTT
cdr3_aa: CASSLLEFVGAENTGELFF

cdr3_length: 15
v_call: TRBV19
clone_size: -
d_call: TRBD1
j_call: TRBJ2-7
cdr3_nt: TGTGCCAGTACCTCGGACAGGACAGGTTCCTACGAGCAGTACTTC
cdr3_aa: CASTSDRTGSYEQYF

cdr3_length: 12
v_call: TRBV5-4
clone_size: -
d_call: TRBD1
j_call: TRBJ1-5
cdr3_nt: TGTGCCAGCAGCTTGGATAAGGGACAGGGGCATTTT
cdr3_aa: CASSLDKGQGHF

cdr3_length: 12
v_call: TRBV29-1
clone_size: -
d_call: -
j_call: TRBJ2-7
cdr3_nt: TGCAGCGTTGAAGATGAGACCTACGAGCAGTACTTC
cdr3_aa: CSVEDETYEQYF

cdr3_length: 14
v_call: TRBV28
clone_size: -
d_call: TRBD1
j_call: TRBJ1-5
cdr3_nt: TGTGCCAGCAGTCTCCCGGGACAGATCCAGCCCCAGCATTTT
cdr3_aa: CASSLPGQIQPQHF

cdr3_length: 12
v_call: TRBV11-2
clone_size: -
d_call: -
j_call: TRBJ2-7
cdr3_nt: TGTGCCAGCAGCTCGTCCGTCTACGAGCAGTACTTC
cdr3_aa: CASSSSVYEQYF

cdr3_length: 14
v_call: TRBV5-1
clone_size: -
d_call: -
j_call: TRBJ2-7
cdr3_nt: TGCGCCAGCAGCTTGGGCCCGACAGACTACGAGCAGTACTTC
cdr3_aa: CASSLGPTDYEQYF

cdr3_length: 14
v_call: TRBV19
clone_size: once
d_call: -
j_call: TRBJ1-1
cdr3_nt: TGTGCCAGTAGTATTCAACAGGGAAGGGGTGAAGCTTTCTTT
cdr3_aa: CASSIQQGRGEAFF

cdr3_length: 16
v_call: TRBV3-1/TRBV3-2
clone_size: -
d_call: -
j_call: TRBJ2-1
cdr3_nt: TGTGCCAGCAGCCCAGAGGGGGAGGGTTCCTACAATGAGCAGTTCTTC
cdr3_aa: CASSPEGEGSYNEQFF

cdr3_length: 11
v_call: TRBV5-5
clone_size: -
d_call: -
j_call: TRBJ1-1
cdr3_nt: TGTGCCAGCAGCTTGGGGCCTGGAGCTTTCTTT
cdr3_aa: CASSLGPGAFF

cdr3_length: 17
v_call: TRBV23-1
clone_size: -
d_call: -
j_call: TRBJ1-2
cdr3_nt: TGCGCCAGCAGTCAATTGAGACGCACAGGAAGTAACTATGGCTACACCTTC
cdr3_aa: CASSQLRRTGSNYGYTF

cdr3_length: 16
v_call: TRBV28
clone_size: -
d_call: TRBD2
j_call: TRBJ2-1
cdr3_nt: TGTGCCAGCAGCTCGTTCGGGGGGGGAGTCTACAATGAGCAGTTCTTC
cdr3_aa: CASSSFGGGVYNEQFF

cdr3_length: 12
v_call: TRBV28
clone_size: -
d_call: TRBD2
j_call: TRBJ2-5
cdr3_nt: TGTGCCAGCAGTTTCGGACTAGCGGGTGTCTACTTC
cdr3_aa: CASSFGLAGVYF

cdr3_length: 13
v_call: TRBV12-3/TRBV12-4
clone_size: -
d_call: -
j_call: TRBJ1-1
cdr3_nt: TGTGCCAGCAGAACAGAGATCTTATCTGAAGCTTTCTTT
cdr3_aa: CASRTEILSEAFF

cdr3_length: 15
v_call: TRBV19
clone_size: -
d_call: -
j_call: TRBJ2-3
cdr3_nt: TGTGCCAGTAGTATAGCAGGGAAGGGCACAGATACGCAGTATTTT
cdr3_aa: CASSIAGKGTDTQYF

cdr3_length: 14
v_call: TRBV5-1
clone_size: many
d_call: TRBD1
j_call: TRBJ2-5
cdr3_nt: TGCGCCAGCAGCGTACAGGGGGTCCAAGAGACCCAGTACTTC
cdr3_aa: CASSVQGVQETQYF